Listed here are 26 T cell receptor beta chains from one sample, sequenced in a study of T cell responses to AZD1222 COVID-19 vaccine. Method: immunoSEQ multiplex PCR; TCRdb's copy keeps in-frame clones and lacks some. The sample holds about 100,000 clones, roughly nine tenths seen once. The sequencing here drew on peripheral blood, taken on day 0 of AZD1222 vaccination. These receptors were collected from an adult in good health.

The CDR3 DNA is TGTGCCAGCAGTAACCCCCTCCCCTACGAGCAGTACTTC. This sequence encodes CASSNPLPYEQYF. V is TRBV28 and J is TRBJ2-7; D ambiguous. CDR3 size: 13 residues. CDR1 and CDR2 from the germline V gene are MDHEN and SYDVKM. V lost 5 bases, J lost 2 bases, and 10 bases lay in between.

The chain combines TRBV27 with TRBJ1-6; D not resolved. CDR1 is MNHEY and CDR2 is SMNVEV in the germline V gene (reference sequence). This CDR3 comprises 12 residues. V was clipped by 4 bases and J by 10 bases, with 8 bases between them. In DNA form, the CDR3 reads TGTGCCAGCAGTTCCGGGCGGTCACCCCTCCACTTT. Residues: CASSSGRSPLHF.

This chain uses TRBV6-5 with TRBJ2-7; 10 bases align to TRBD1. Germline lookup yields CDR1 MNHEY and CDR2 SVGAGI. V lost 2 bases and J lost 0; bases outside the gene matches: 1. This CDR3 spans 15 amino acids. CDR3 coding DNA: TGTGCCAGCAGTTACGGACAGGGGGGCTCCTACGAGCAGTACTTC. It specifies CASSYGQGGSYEQYF.

The chain uses TRBV4-2 and TRBJ2-2, with 11 bases aligning to TRBD2. V shed 11 bases, J shed 4 bases, and the junction held 12 bases outside the gene matches. This CDR3 contains 16 residues. The germline V gene encodes CDR1 LGHNA and CDR2 YNFKEQ. The CDR3 DNA sequence: TGTGCCGCAAATAGCGGGGGGGCCGGAGGCACCGGGGAGCTGTTTTTT. Its translation: CAANSGGAGGTGELFF.

The chain has TRBV2 and TRBJ2-5; TRBD1 matches 8 bases. The CDR3 totals 16 residues. Germline CDR1 reads SNHLY; CDR2 reads FYNNEI. Unmatched junction bases numbered 11, after V lost 6 bases and J lost 2 bases. As DNA, the CDR3 is TGTGCCAGCAGATTCCAGGGGGCCGCTACTCAAGAGACCCAGTACTTC. Translating gives CASRFQGAATQETQYF.

V is TRBV7-2 and J is TRBJ2-5; no firm D call. This CDR3 spans 13 amino acids. Trimming left V 5 bases short and J 2 bases short, with 9 bases between. Germline V gene sequence: CDR1 SGHTA, CDR2 FQGNSA. The CDR3 DNA reads TGTGCCAGCAGCCTATCAAAACAAGAGACCCAGTACTTC. Protein product: CASSLSKQETQYF.

The CDR3 nucleotides read TGTGCCAGCAGTGACTATTCATTCACTGAAGCTTTCTTT. This sequence encodes CASSDYSFTEAFF. The gene calls are TRBV25-1 and TRBJ1-1, with D uncertain. CDR1 is MGHDK, CDR2 SYGVNS, per germline. Trimming stripped 3 bases from V and 4 bases from J, with 9 bases between. This CDR3 region has 13 residues.

The J gene is TRBJ2-6, the V gene TRBV3-1 (or the pseudogene TRBV3-2); D is unclear. CDR3 size: 13 residues. The V and J ends lost 4 bases and 0 bases respectively, with 1 base between them. Germline V gives CDR1 LGHDT, CDR2 YNNKEL (reference sequence). The CDR3 region has the DNA TGTGCCAGCAGCCGCTCTGGGGCCAACGTCCTGACTTTC. This sequence encodes CASSRSGANVLTF.

This clone was seen more than once but under ten times. The genes are TRBV9 and TRBJ1-1; D is uncertain. The CDR3 is 12 amino acids. Trimming left V 0 bases short and J 10 bases short, with 10 bases between. The germline V gene has CDR1 SGDLS and CDR2 YYNGEE. CDR3 sequence: CASSVALLPAFF. CDR3 DNA: TGTGCCAGCAGCGTAGCACTCTTGCCAGCTTTCTTT.

The CDR3 nucleotides are TGTGCCAGCAGCTTAGTTATCGAGGATGGCTACACCTTC. Translating it yields CASSLVIEDGYTF. The rearrangement uses TRBV7-9 and TRBJ1-2; D is uncertain. Per germline, CDR1 SEHNR and CDR2 FQNEAQ (reference sequence). This CDR3 contains 13 residues. The germline V and J ends were trimmed by 1 base and 6 bases, with 9 bases remaining between them. The full variable domain, its missing parts supplied by reference TRBV7-9 and TRBJ1-2, is DTGVSQNPRHKITKRGQNVTFRCDPISEHNRLYWYRQTLGQGPEFLTYFQNEAQLEKSRLLSDRFSAERPKGSFSTLEIQRTEQGDSAMYLCASSLVIEDGYTFGSGTRLTVV.

The J gene is TRBJ1-1, the V gene TRBV2; 9 bases align to TRBD1. Per the germline V gene, CDR1 is SNHLY and CDR2 is FYNNEI. The CDR3 length is 14 residues. Losses at the gene ends were 5 bases for V and 1 base for J; bases not matched to a gene: 2. CDR3 sequence reads: CASSSQGANTEAFF. CDR3 nucleotides: TGTGCCAGCAGTTCACAGGGGGCGAACACTGAAGCTTTCTTT.

This clone has more than one count but fewer than ten. V usage is TRBV7-2 and J usage is TRBJ2-1; the match to TRBD2 covers 13 bases. CDR1 and CDR2 (germline): SGHTA, FQGNSA. The CDR3 contains 16 residues. Trimming at V came to 4 bases and at J to 4 bases, leaving 4 bases not matched to a gene. CDR3 sequence: CASSWTSGGQYNEQFF. CDR3 nucleotides: TGTGCCAGCAGCTGGACTAGCGGGGGACAGTACAATGAGCAGTTCTTC. The entire variable domain, with the rest obtained from reference TRBV7-2 and TRBJ2-1, is as follows: GAGVSQSPSNKVTEKGKDVELRCDPISGHTALYWYRQSLGQGLEFLIYFQGNSAPDKSGLPSDRFSAERTGGSVSTLTIQRTQQEDSAVYLCASSWTSGGQYNEQFFGPGTRLTVL.

The chain recombines TRBV4-1 with TRBJ1-6, with 7 bases aligning to TRBD1. The CDR3 loop spans 16 amino acids. Germline V gives CDR1 MGHRA, CDR2 YSYEKL. V shed 0 bases, J shed 7 bases, and the junction held 6 bases outside the gene matches. The CDR3 DNA follows: TGCGCCAGCAGCCAAGACCACAGGGGAGGAAATTCACCCCTCCACTTT. Translating gives CASSQDHRGGNSPLHF.

The chain recombines TRBV6-1 with TRBJ1-2; 8 bases align to TRBD1. Per germline, CDR1 MNHNS and CDR2 SASEGT. The trim removed 3 bases at V and 6 bases at J, leaving 6 bases unmatched. The length of the CDR3 is 14 residues. The CDR3 protein is CASSDMQGADGYTF. CDR3 in DNA: TGTGCCAGCAGTGATATGCAGGGGGCGGATGGCTACACCTTC.

The V gene is TRBV7-2, the J gene TRBJ1-6, with D perhaps matching TRBD1 (5 bases). Trimming shortened V by 2 bases and J by 9 bases, and 5 bases separated the two germline ends. The germline V gene has CDR1 SGHTA and CDR2 FQGNSA. This CDR3 has 12 residues. The CDR3 is CASSLQGSPLHF. DNA of the CDR3: TGTGCCAGCAGCTTACAGGGTTCACCCCTCCACTTT.

The V gene is TRBV2, the J gene TRBJ1-6; D possibly corresponds to TRBD1 (6 bases). Germline loops: CDR1 SNHLY, CDR2 FYNNEI. The CDR3 runs 16 residues. With 3 bases removed from V and 0 bases from J, the gap between germline ends came to 9 bases. The CDR3 DNA is TGTGCCAGCAGTGAGGGGGCGAGCTCCTATAATTCACCCCTCCACTTT. Translated, it gives CASSEGASSYNSPLHF.

This clone was observed a few times. The genes are TRBV5-1 and TRBJ2-5; D tentatively fits TRBD1 or TRBD2 (6 bases each). V was cut by 1 base and J by 5 bases, with 9 bases left in between. This CDR3 is built from 13 residues. The germline V gene has CDR1 SGHRS and CDR2 YFSETQ. The CDR3 reads CASSLYGGETQYF. In DNA, the CDR3 is TGCGCCAGCAGCTTGTACGGGGGCGAGACCCAGTACTTC.

The genes are TRBV28 and TRBJ1-2; the D is unclear. The CDR3 contains 13 residues. Deletions cut 3 bases from V and 5 bases from J, with 10 bases between. Germline CDR1 and CDR2: MDHEN and SYDVKM. As DNA, the CDR3 is TGTGCCAGCAGTTTGAGGGCGGGATATGGCTACACCTTC. Its protein product is CASSLRAGYGYTF.

This chain connects TRBV2 to TRBJ2-5; 9 bases are a match to TRBD2. The CDR3 runs 13 residues. Germline V gives CDR1 SNHLY, CDR2 FYNNEI. V shed 4 bases and J 3 bases; nucleotides not matched to a gene: 0. The CDR3 here is CASSGGGEETQYF. Written as DNA, the CDR3 is TGTGCCAGCAGTGGCGGGGGGGAAGAGACCCAGTACTTC.

The V and J genes are TRBV10-3 and TRBJ2-3; D remains ambiguous. Germline lookup yields CDR1 ENHRY and CDR2 SYGVKD. The CDR3 contains 15 residues. Trimming pared 3 bases from V and 4 bases from J, leaving 14 bases between. The CDR3 DNA is TGTGCCATCAGTGAAGGTCAACCCTCCGCAGATACGCAGTATTTT. This sequence encodes CAISEGQPSADTQYF.

The chain carries TRBV19 and TRBJ2-7; no clear D. CDR3 length: 15 amino acids. V lost 4 bases and J lost 5, with 18 bases in between. CDR1 and CDR2 from the germline V gene are LNHDA and SQIVND (reference sequence). CDR3 DNA sequence: TGTGCCAGTAGTAGCGTGGGATTGGGTCCCAACGAGCAGTACTTC. This translates into CASSSVGLGPNEQYF.

The V and J genes are TRBV16 and TRBJ1-1; possible D gene TRBD1, 5 bases. There are 13 residues in the CDR3. The ends were cut back, 4 bases at V and 3 bases at J, with 9 bases in the middle. Per the germline V gene, CDR1 is KGHSY and CDR2 is FQNENV. The CDR3 here is CASSPRGDTEAFF. CDR3 sequence (DNA): TGTGCCAGCAGCCCGAGGGGAGACACTGAAGCTTTCTTT.

The rearrangement uses TRBV2 and TRBJ1-6; 7 nucleotides line up with TRBD1. Germline V gene lookup returns CDR1 SNHLY and CDR2 FYNNEI. After removal of 6 bases from V and 10 bases from J, the junction contained 9 bases not matched to a gene. The CDR3 is 14 residues long. CDR3 residues: CASSLQGLGSPLHF. CDR3 DNA: TGTGCCAGCAGCCTACAGGGGCTTGGATCACCCCTCCACTTT.

The V and J genes are TRBV19 and TRBJ1-4, with D maybe TRBD1 (5 bases). Germline lookup yields CDR1 LNHDA and CDR2 SQIVND (reference sequence). V gave up 1 base and J gave up 8 bases, with 14 bases separating them. CDR3 length equals 15 residues. The chain's CDR3 is CASSIAQGHREKLFF. The CDR3 DNA follows: TGTGCCAGTAGTATAGCCCAGGGCCATCGGGAAAAACTGTTTTTT.

The chain is built from TRBV5-1 and TRBJ2-1; 11 nucleotides align to TRBD2. Germline V CDR1 and CDR2: SGHRS, YFSETQ. The length of the CDR3 is 15 residues. Germline trimming cut 3 bases from V and 12 bases from J; bases unmatched to any gene: 11. CDR3 residues: CASSSGTSGGLTQFF. DNA for the CDR3: TGCGCCAGCAGCTCTGGAACTAGCGGGGGCTTAACGCAGTTCTTC.

The chain uses TRBV4-2 and TRBJ2-2, with D hard to call. V shed 7 bases and J shed 3 bases, with 15 bases lying between them. This CDR3 contains 15 residues. Per the germline V gene, CDR1 is LGHNA and CDR2 is YNFKEQ. Here the CDR3 reads CASTSRGDYTGELFF. CDR3 DNA: TGTGCCAGCACCTCTCGAGGAGACTACACCGGGGAGCTGTTTTTT.